This TCR beta chain was retrieved from a study of cytomegalovirus exposure and HLA in healthy donors. Background on the study: The platform used for the approximately 130 validation repertoires matched that of the 666 first-cohort repertoires, a later analysis reported. The study, taken as a whole, reports: High specificity and sensitivity for cytomegalovirus status were reported for the classifier. Within the 120 or so validation repertoires, first-cohort TCR clusters tended to co-occur, according to a later analysis.

Comments on this clone: Antigen specificity is unknown.

The donors formed part of the approximately 120-subject validation cohort, distinct from the roughly 600-subject first cohort. Looked up from germline, CDR1 is GTSNPN and CDR2 is SVGIG (reference sequence). Deletions cut 2 bases from V and 1 base from J, with 11 bases between. The CDR3 spans 14 residues. Profiled with immunoSEQ multiplex PCR; TCRdb holds only in-frame clones, not every one. This table has 250,000 to 400,000 clones, 70% to 90% appearing once. The clonotype was recovered from a man aged 30 to 45 in good health and CMV-seronegative. The source material was PBMCs. The V call is TRBV30, the J call TRBJ1-1; a possible D gene is TRBD1 (6 bases). Here the CDR3 DNA reads TGTGCCTGGAGTTTCCAGGGGTCGAACACTGAAGCTTTCTTT. Protein product: CAWSFQGSNTEAFF.